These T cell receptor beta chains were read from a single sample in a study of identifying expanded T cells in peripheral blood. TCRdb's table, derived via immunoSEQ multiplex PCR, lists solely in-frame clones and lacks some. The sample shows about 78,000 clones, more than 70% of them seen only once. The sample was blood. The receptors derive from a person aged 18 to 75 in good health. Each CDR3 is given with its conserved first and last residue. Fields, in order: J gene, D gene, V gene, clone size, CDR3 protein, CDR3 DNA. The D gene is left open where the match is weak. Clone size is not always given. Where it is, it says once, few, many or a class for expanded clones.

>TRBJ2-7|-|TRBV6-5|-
CASSYGQGGVYEQYF
TGTGCCAGCAGTTACGGACAGGGAGGGGTCTACGAGCAGTACTTC
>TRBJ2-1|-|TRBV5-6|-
CASSYWGLLGASSYNEQFF
TGTGCCAGCAGCTACTGGGGCCTACTGGGGGCGAGCTCCTACAATGAGCAGTTCTTC
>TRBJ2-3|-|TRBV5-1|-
CASSLTGTRASTDTQYF
TGCGCCAGCAGCTTAACCGGGACTCGGGCCTCCACAGATACGCAGTATTTT
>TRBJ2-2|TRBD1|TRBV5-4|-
CASSSGTGGNTGELFF
TGTGCCAGCAGCAGCGGGACAGGGGGAAACACCGGGGAGCTGTTTTTT
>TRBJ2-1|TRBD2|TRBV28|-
CASRRAGVPYNEQFF
TGTGCCAGCAGGCGAGCGGGGGTGCCCTACAATGAGCAGTTCTTC
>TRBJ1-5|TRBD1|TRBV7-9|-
CASSYGDRGMQPQHF
TGTGCCAGCAGTTACGGGGACAGGGGCATGCAGCCCCAGCATTTT
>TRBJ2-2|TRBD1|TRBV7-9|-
CASSLGTGYTGELFF
TGTGCCAGCAGCCTCGGGACAGGGTACACCGGGGAGCTGTTTTTT
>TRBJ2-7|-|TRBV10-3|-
CAISPTGQGFDEQYF
TGTGCCATCAGTCCCACGGGCCAGGGGTTCGACGAGCAGTACTTC
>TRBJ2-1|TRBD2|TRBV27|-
CASSQGTSGGGEQFF
TGTGCCAGCAGTCAGGGGACTAGCGGGGGGGGTGAGCAGTTCTTC
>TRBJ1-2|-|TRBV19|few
CASKRTDKWNYGYTF
TGTGCCAGTAAGCGGACGGATAAATGGAACTATGGCTACACCTTC
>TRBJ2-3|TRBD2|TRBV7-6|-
CASSLGLAGVNTQYF
TGTGCCAGCAGCCTCGGACTAGCGGGGGTTAATACGCAGTATTTT
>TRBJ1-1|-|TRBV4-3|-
CASSQDWSPFEAFF
TGCGCCAGCAGCCAAGATTGGTCTCCCTTTGAAGCTTTCTTT
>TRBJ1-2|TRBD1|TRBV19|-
CASSRDRAEGYTF
TGTGCCAGTAGCCGGGACAGGGCGGAAGGCTACACCTTC
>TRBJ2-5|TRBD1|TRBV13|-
CASSLGTGVSETQYF
TGTGCCAGCAGCTTGGGGACAGGGGTTTCCGAGACCCAGTACTTC
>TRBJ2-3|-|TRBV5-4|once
CASSVRGATDTQYF
TGTGCCAGCAGCGTCAGGGGTGCAACAGATACGCAGTATTTT
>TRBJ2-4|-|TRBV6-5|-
CASSYQRIQYF
TGTGCCAGCAGTTATCAAAGGATTCAGTACTTC